The rows below give T cell receptor beta chains drawn from one sample of a study of Graves' ophthalmopathy and Graves' hyperthyroidism. MiXCR, applied by TCRdb to the multiplex PCR reads, yields one record per CDR3 protein. Seen here are hundreds of thousands of distinct CDR3 sequences, 35% to 50% observed once, and the top ten hold 3.3%. The specimen sequenced was peripheral blood. These TCRs come from an adult man with Graves' ophthalmopathy. Both conserved end residues are part of each CDR3. Clone size is shown for a subset of rows, as once, few, many or a class of expanded clone.

V gene	clone size	J gene	CDR3 protein
TRBV9	-	TRBJ1-3	CASSVAGQDYGYTIYF
TRBV2	many	TRBJ1-4	CASSETGGAGKLFF
TRBV12-3/TRBV12-4	many	TRBJ1-4	CASSGATNEKLFF
TRBV7-2	many	TRBJ1-2	CASSLWQGSYGYTF
TRBV6-5	-	TRBJ1-5	CASSPLRGAGNQPQHF
TRBV19	-	TRBJ1-5	CASSSTGTVQETQHF
TRBV5-5	-	TRBJ2-2	CASRERMVPNTGELFF
TRBV29-1	-	TRBJ2-6	CSVEGTGRAHEAF
TRBV19	few	TRBJ2-7	CAGSKQRGQGTYEQYF
TRBV15	-	TRBJ1-2	CATSGQGEANYGYTF
TRBV5-1	-	TRBJ2-7	CASSLGQGALEQYF
TRBV6-6	-	TRBJ2-2	CASSSHSGSGATGELFF
TRBV2	-	TRBJ1-2	CASSGAEDTDVYYGYTF
TRBV2	many	TRBJ2-7	CASRMETYEQYF
TRBV29-1	many	TRBJ2-7	CSVLGGEGPYEQYF
TRBV7-2	-	TRBJ2-7	CASRGTSGKSYEQYF
TRBV2	many	TRBJ1-5	CASRAQTGIHQPQHF
TRBV2	-	TRBJ1-6	CASSQGKGASPLHF
TRBV14	many	TRBJ1-4	CASSQVGPNEKLFF
TRBV2	many	TRBJ2-7	CATSRDTDYEQYF
TRBV19	many	TRBJ2-5	CASRATGGAETQYF
TRBV5-1	few	TRBJ1-1	CASSFGGGGNTEAFF
TRBV5-1	many	TRBJ2-2	CASSPTVTGELFF
TRBV5-4	-	TRBJ2-7	CASSLAPLGSAYEQYF
TRBV10-3	many	TRBJ2-7	CAISAGLDYEQYF
TRBV12-3/TRBV12-4	few	TRBJ2-2	CASSVDSGLAGANTGELFF
TRBV6-5	many	TRBJ1-5	CASSYGTERSNQPQHF
TRBV11-1	-	TRBJ2-7	CASSPPRQGITYEQYF
TRBV7-9	few	TRBJ1-3	CASSGAGYGNTIYF
TRBV7-9	few	TRBJ2-7	CASSQTRQEQYF
TRBV7-3	-	TRBJ2-2	CASSVVRAGNTGELFF
TRBV4-1	many	TRBJ2-6	CASSQERGAGANVLTF
TRBV5-1	few	TRBJ1-6	CASSSRIGTGKNSPLHF
TRBV11-1	-	TRBJ1-2	CASSHPRATSGYTF
TRBV19	-	TRBJ1-5	CASRLGLGVGPQHF
TRBV7-8	many	TRBJ2-5	CASSSQFSGSLETQYF
TRBV29-1	-	TRBJ2-7	CSVGDRVYEQYF
TRBV10-3	-	TRBJ1-5	CAISRTLNQPQHF
TRBV14	many	TRBJ2-5	CASSFRDRGLKGETQYF
TRBV7-9	-	TRBJ1-1	CASSYGRGSEAFF
TRBV25-1	-	TRBJ2-7	CASSDPGQGNHEQYF
TRBV2	many	TRBJ1-5	CASSGDRGEPQHF
TRBV14	many	TRBJ2-6	CASSQAGVGANVLTF
TRBV7-9	-	TRBJ2-7	CASSLDWGSGGVNEQYF
TRBV5-8	-	TRBJ1-2	CASSLGQGWDGYTF
TRBV29-1	many	TRBJ1-3	CSVEDDQQSRNTIYF
TRBV20-1	-	TRBJ1-5	CSATGQGVPQHF
TRBV3-1	-	TRBJ2-3	CASSHHFTDTQYF
TRBV2	-	TRBJ2-2	CAWDADSSTGELFF
TRBV20-1	many	TRBJ1-1	CSASSRRTEAFF
TRBV2	many	TRBJ1-6	CASGTGSNSPLHF
TRBV5-6	-	TRBJ1-6	CASSPWRGYNSPLHF
TRBV5-6	few	TRBJ2-2	CASSLALREMNTGELFF
TRBV6-1	few	TRBJ2-7	CASTSFTALSYEQYF
TRBV5-1	-	TRBJ2-5	CASSLETGEETQYF